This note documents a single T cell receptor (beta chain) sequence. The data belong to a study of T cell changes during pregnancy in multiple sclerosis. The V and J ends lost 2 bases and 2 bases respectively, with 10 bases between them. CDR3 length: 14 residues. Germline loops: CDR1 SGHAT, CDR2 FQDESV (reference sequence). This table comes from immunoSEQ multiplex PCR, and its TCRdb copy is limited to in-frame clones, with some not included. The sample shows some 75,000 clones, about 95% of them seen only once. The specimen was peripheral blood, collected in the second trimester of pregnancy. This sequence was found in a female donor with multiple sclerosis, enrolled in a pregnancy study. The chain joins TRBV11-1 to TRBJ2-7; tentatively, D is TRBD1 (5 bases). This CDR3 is CASSLTDRTYEQYF. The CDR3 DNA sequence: TGTGCCAGCAGCTTAACCGACAGAACCTACGAGCAGTACTTC.